The present entry profiles one TCR beta chain with its context. Its cognate antigen is unknown. With a much larger clone just one base away, this may be a read error. Full-length variable regions came from constant-region reverse primers plus semi-nested Nested Universal Primer A PCR. A single record per CDR3 protein comes from TCRdb applying MiXCR to the 5' RACE reads. The sample has 35,000 to 45,000 distinct CDR3 sequences, about a fifth seen once. Germline-derived CDR1 and CDR2 are MGHRA and YSYEKL. This CDR3 region has 14 residues. Study-level points and caveats: In terms of TCR gene usage, tumor memory CD4+ T cells clustered together with blood and lymph node memory CD4+ cells, as well as with lymph node naive CD4+ cells. Tumor Treg TCRs overlapped most with tumor naive CD4+ cells. Whole repertoires were not studied in the larger cohort, only one V-J beta rearrangement.

Tregs were sorted as CD4+CD25+CD127-/low cells. Sequences were obtained from Tregs sorted from a lymph node. The receptor was derived from a female donor with breast cancer. The V call is TRBV4-1, the J call TRBJ1-2; D unclear. As DNA, the CDR3 is TGCACCAGCAGCCAAGAGGCCATGAACTATGGCTACACCTTC. Protein: CTSSQEAMNYGYTF.